Listed here are 16 T cell receptor beta chains from one sample, sequenced in a study of T cell repertoires and HLA-DP antigens. Libraries were prepared by immunoSEQ multiplex PCR; TCRdb keeps only in-frame clonotypes and omits some of them. The sample carries about 89,000 clones, more than 75% recorded once. What these receptors recognize is not known. Specimen: CD4+ T cells from PBMCs. All receptors derive from a man aged 50 or older in good health and CMV-seronegative.

The chain recombines TRBV7-8 with TRBJ1-5; D gene uncertain. This CDR3 is 17 amino acids long. Germline CDR1 reads SGHVS; CDR2 reads FQNEAQ. V was trimmed by 8 bases and J by 2 bases, leaving 22 bases between them. The CDR3 sequence: CASHSSPQTSGNQPQHF. The CDR3 DNA follows: TGTGCCAGCCACTCAAGTCCCCAAACATCCGGCAATCAGCCCCAGCATTTT.

CDR3 DNA: TGTGCCAGCCACACGCCCCTGAACACTGAAGCTTTCTTT. Translation: CASHTPLNTEAFF. This chain uses TRBV28 with TRBJ1-1; no firm D call. The germline CDR1 and CDR2 sequences are MDHEN and SYDVKM. The CDR3 totals 13 residues. Trimming shortened V by 8 bases and J by 0 bases, and 10 bases separated the two germline ends.

This chain joins TRBV10-3 and TRBJ1-5; TRBD1 matches 7 bases. The CDR3 runs to 12 residues. In germline, CDR1 is ENHRY, CDR2 SYGVKD. V trimming: 10 bases; J trimming: 4 bases; junction bases outside the gene matches: 4. This chain's CDR3 is CATGQDNQPQHF. The CDR3 bases are TGTGCCACCGGACAGGATAATCAGCCCCAGCATTTT.

The V call is TRBV19, the J call TRBJ1-1; the D gene is possibly TRBD1 (5 bases). Germline V gene lookup returns CDR1 LNHDA and CDR2 SQIVND (reference sequence). The CDR3 totals 14 residues. V lost 4 bases and J 2 bases, leaving 11 bases between the germline ends. This CDR3 reads CASSKTTVNTEAFF. Here the CDR3 DNA reads TGTGCCAGTAGTAAAACGACAGTAAACACTGAAGCTTTCTTT.

This chain links TRBV4-1 with TRBJ2-1; D is possibly TRBD2 (6 bases). From germline, CDR1 is MGHRA and CDR2 YSYEKL. Between the trimmed V and J ends, which lost 0 bases and 1 base, there was a span of 16 bases. CDR3 size: 18 residues. CDR3 sequence reads: CASSQDGDSAGSYNEQFF. The CDR3 DNA sequence: TGCGCCAGCAGCCAAGATGGGGACTCTGCGGGGTCCTACAATGAGCAGTTCTTC.

The chain combines TRBV25-1 with TRBJ2-5; D tentatively fits TRBD1 or TRBD2 (5 bases each). The J call may be incorrect, as the DNA end agrees better with TRBJ2-7. CDR3 size: 15 residues. CDR1 is MGHDK, CDR2 SYGVNS, per germline. The CDR3 sequence: CASSGVRDAHYEQYF. Here the CDR3 DNA reads TGTGCCAGCAGTGGGGTTCGGGACGCGCACTACGAGCAGTACTTC.

This chain links TRBV9 with TRBJ2-2; weak D call: TRBD2 (6 bases). V was pared by 4 bases and J by 3 bases, with 16 bases between. The CDR3 extends over 16 amino acids. The germline CDR1 and CDR2 sequences are SGDLS and YYNGEE. CDR3 sequence reads: CASSLLAGSDTGELFF. The CDR3 region has the DNA TGTGCCAGCAGCTTACTAGCAGGGTCGGACACCGGGGAGCTGTTTTTT. Looking up the rest from reference TRBV9 and TRBJ2-2 gives the full variable domain: DSGVTQTPKHLITATGQRVTLRCSPRSGDLSVYWYQQSLDQGLQFLIQYYNGEERAKGNILERFSAQQFPDLHSELNLSSLELGDSALYFCASSLLAGSDTGELFFGEGSRLTVL.

DNA of the CDR3: TGTGCCAGTAGTACGACGGGACAGACCACCTCTGTCCAGCCCCAGCATTTT. Amino acid sequence: CASSTTGQTTSVQPQHF. The chain carries TRBV19 and TRBJ1-5; TRBD1 matches 7 bases. The CDR3 covers 17 residues. With 4 bases clipped from V and 7 bases from J, the junction kept 16 bases outside the gene matches. The germline gives CDR1 LNHDA, CDR2 SQIVND (reference sequence). Drawing the rest from reference TRBV19 and TRBJ1-5, the complete variable domain is DGGITQSPKYLFRKEGQNVTLSCEQNLNHDAMYWYRQDPGQGLRLIYYSQIVNDFQKGDIAEGYSVSREKKESFPLTVTSAQKNPTAFYLCASSTTGQTTSVQPQHFGDGTRLSIL.

V is TRBV7-2 and J is TRBJ2-7; tentatively, D is TRBD1 (6 bases). Deletions cut 5 bases from V and 2 bases from J, with 13 bases between. From germline, CDR1 is SGHTA and CDR2 FQGNSA. The CDR3 runs to 14 residues. The CDR3, as DNA: TGTGCCAGCAGCCTAATTCAGGGGACCTACGAGCAGTACTTC. Translated, it gives CASSLIQGTYEQYF.

The rearrangement uses TRBV7-2 and TRBJ2-1, with TRBD2 matching over 7 bases. CDR3 length: 17 amino acids. Germline V gene lookup returns CDR1 SGHTA and CDR2 FQGNSA. Trimming at V came to 4 bases and at J to 7 bases, leaving 16 bases not matched to a gene. DNA of the CDR3: TGTGCCAGCAGCTATCAGAGGGGCCAGCGGGATAGGAATGAGCAGTTCTTC. It specifies CASSYQRGQRDRNEQFF.

The J gene is TRBJ2-7, the V gene TRBV2; 7 bases line up with TRBD1. CDR3 length: 13 residues. Trimming took 6 bases from V and 9 from J; bases not matched to a gene: 11. Germline V CDR1 and CDR2: SNHLY, FYNNEI. Written as DNA, the CDR3 is TGTGCCAGCAGGGCAGGGACAGTGGGCACGCAGTACTTC. Its translation: CASRAGTVGTQYF. Filled out from reference TRBV2 and TRBJ2-7, the complete variable domain reads EPEVTQTPSHQVTQMGQEVILRCVPISNHLYFYWYRQILGQKVEFLVSFYNNEISEKSEIFDDQFSVERPDGSNFTLKIRSTKLEDSAMYFCASRAGTVGTQYFGPGTRLTVT.

V usage is TRBV21-1 and J usage is TRBJ1-6. TRBV21-1 is described as a pseudogene. The CDR3 runs to 11 residues. CDR3 in DNA: TGTGCCAGCAGCATCGACCAAGGACTCCACTTT. Translated: CASSIDQGLHF.

This rearrangement joins TRBV11-2 to TRBJ2-7; D perhaps matches TRBD2 (5 bases). V was shortened by 4 bases and J by 6 bases, with 13 bases between the two germline ends. The CDR3 is made up of 13 amino acids. Germline CDR1 SGHAT, CDR2 FQNNGV. CDR3 region: CASSSFQEGEQYF. The CDR3 nucleotides read TGTGCCAGCAGCTCATTTCAAGAGGGCGAGCAGTACTTC.

A single count supports this clone. This sequence joins TRBV6-1 and TRBJ2-1; 7 bases map to TRBD2. After removal of 3 bases from V and 0 bases from J, the junction contained 11 bases not matched to a gene. Germline CDR1 is MNHNS and CDR2 is SASEGT. The CDR3 spans 18 residues. The CDR3 loop is CASSDGGSGRSSYNEQFF. The CDR3 nucleotides read TGTGCCAGCAGTGACGGCGGTAGCGGGCGGAGCTCCTACAATGAGCAGTTCTTC.

The chain combines TRBV27 with TRBJ1-6; D is perhaps TRBD1 (6 bases). The CDR3 runs 14 residues. The germline CDR1 and CDR2 sequences are MNHEY and SMNVEV (reference sequence). The V gene lost 3 bases and the J gene lost 8 bases, with 11 bases spanning the gap. This chain's CDR3 is CASSFWGAYSPLHF. CDR3 DNA sequence: TGTGCCAGCAGTTTTTGGGGGGCGTATTCACCCCTCCACTTT.

This clone was counted between two and nine times. The chain links TRBV6-5 to TRBJ2-3; D uncertain. Between the trimmed V and J ends, which lost 6 bases and 2 bases, there was a span of 12 bases. The CDR3 is 14 residues long. CDR1 is MNHEY, CDR2 SVGAGI, per germline. The CDR3 here is CASRERATTDTQYF. Written as DNA, the CDR3 is TGTGCCAGCAGAGAACGGGCCACCACAGATACGCAGTATTTT.